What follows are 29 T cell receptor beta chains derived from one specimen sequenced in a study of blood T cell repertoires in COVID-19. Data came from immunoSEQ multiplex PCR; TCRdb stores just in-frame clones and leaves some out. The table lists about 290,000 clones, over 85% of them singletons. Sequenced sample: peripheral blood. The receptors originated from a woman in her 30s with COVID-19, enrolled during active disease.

DNA of the CDR3: TGTGCCAGTAGTATGCCAGCTAACTATGGCTACACCTTC. This translates into CASSMPANYGYTF. The chain carries TRBV19 and TRBJ1-2; D ambiguous. With 3 bases removed from V and 0 bases from J, the gap between germline ends came to 5 bases. This CDR3 has 13 residues. Germline CDR1 reads LNHDA; CDR2 reads SQIVND (reference sequence).

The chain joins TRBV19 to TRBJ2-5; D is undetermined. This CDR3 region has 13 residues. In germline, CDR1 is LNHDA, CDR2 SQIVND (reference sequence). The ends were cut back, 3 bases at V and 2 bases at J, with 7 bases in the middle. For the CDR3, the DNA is TGTGCCAGTAGTATCCACCTACAAGAGACCCAGTACTTC. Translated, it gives CASSIHLQETQYF.

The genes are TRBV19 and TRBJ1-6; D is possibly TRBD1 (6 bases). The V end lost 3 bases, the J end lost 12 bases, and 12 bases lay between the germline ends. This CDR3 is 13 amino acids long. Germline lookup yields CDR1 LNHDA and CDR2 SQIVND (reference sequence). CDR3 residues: CASSIGTLLPLHF. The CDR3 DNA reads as TGTGCCAGTAGTATCGGGACACTGTTACCCCTCCACTTT.

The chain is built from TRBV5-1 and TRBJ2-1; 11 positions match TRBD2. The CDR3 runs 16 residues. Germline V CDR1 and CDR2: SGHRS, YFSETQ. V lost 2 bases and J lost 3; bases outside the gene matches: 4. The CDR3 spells CASSLRLAGGYNEQFF. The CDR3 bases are TGCGCCAGCAGCTTACGCCTAGCGGGGGGCTACAATGAGCAGTTCTTC.

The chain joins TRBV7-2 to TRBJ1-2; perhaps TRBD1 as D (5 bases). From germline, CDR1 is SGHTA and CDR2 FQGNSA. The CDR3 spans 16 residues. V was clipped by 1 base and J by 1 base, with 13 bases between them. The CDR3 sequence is CASSLGRGQLNYGYTF. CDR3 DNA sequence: TGTGCCAGCAGCTTAGGCCGCGGACAACTTAACTATGGCTACACCTTC.

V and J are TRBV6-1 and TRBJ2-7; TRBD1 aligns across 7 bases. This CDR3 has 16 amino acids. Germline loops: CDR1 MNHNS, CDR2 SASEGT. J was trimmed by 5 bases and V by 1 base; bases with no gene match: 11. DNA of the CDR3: TGTGCCAGCAGTGAAGAGGGCAGGGGGTTTGGTCACGAGCAGTACTTC. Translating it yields CASSEEGRGFGHEQYF.

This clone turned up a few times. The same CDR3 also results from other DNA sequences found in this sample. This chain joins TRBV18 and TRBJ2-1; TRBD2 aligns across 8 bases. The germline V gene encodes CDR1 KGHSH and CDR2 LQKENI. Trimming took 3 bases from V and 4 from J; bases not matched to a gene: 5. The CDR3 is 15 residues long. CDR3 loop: CASSPGLAGYNEQFF. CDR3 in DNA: TGTGCCAGCTCACCGGGGCTAGCGGGTTACAATGAGCAGTTCTTC.

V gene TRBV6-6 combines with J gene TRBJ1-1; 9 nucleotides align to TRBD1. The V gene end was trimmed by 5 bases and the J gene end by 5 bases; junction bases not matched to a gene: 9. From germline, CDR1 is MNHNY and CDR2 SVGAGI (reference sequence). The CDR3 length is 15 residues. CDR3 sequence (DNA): TGTGCCAGCAGTCCACTGACAGGGGGTGGTACTGAAGCTTTCTTT. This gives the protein CASSPLTGGGTEAFF.

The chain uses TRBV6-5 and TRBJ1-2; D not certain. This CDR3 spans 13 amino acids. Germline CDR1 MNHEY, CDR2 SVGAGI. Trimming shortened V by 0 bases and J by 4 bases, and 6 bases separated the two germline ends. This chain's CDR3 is CASSYSRIYGYTF. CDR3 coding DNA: TGTGCCAGCAGTTACTCGAGAATCTATGGCTACACCTTC.

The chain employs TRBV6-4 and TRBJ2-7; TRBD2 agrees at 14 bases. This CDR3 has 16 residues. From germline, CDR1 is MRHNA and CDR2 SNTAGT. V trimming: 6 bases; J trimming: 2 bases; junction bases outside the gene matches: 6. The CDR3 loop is CASRRGLAGAPYEQYF. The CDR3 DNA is TGTGCCAGCAGGCGGGGACTAGCGGGGGCTCCCTACGAGCAGTACTTC.

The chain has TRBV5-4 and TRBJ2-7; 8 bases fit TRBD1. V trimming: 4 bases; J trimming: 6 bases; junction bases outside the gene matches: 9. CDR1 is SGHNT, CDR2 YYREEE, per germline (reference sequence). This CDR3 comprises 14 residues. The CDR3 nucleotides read TGTGCCAGCAGCCTGGGACAGGCCCCGGGCGAGCAGTACTTC. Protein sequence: CASSLGQAPGEQYF.

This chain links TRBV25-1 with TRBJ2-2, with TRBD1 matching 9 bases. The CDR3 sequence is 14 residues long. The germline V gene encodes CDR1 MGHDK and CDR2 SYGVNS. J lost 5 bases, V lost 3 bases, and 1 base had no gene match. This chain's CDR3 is CASSETGGTGELFF. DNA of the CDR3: TGTGCCAGCAGTGAGACAGGGGGGACCGGGGAGCTGTTTTTT.

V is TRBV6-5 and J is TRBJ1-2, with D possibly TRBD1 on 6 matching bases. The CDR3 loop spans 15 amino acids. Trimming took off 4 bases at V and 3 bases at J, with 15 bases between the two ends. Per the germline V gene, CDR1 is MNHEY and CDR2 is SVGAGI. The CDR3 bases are TGTGCCAGCAGTTCAGGGACACCTCGGGACTATGGCTACACCTTC. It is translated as CASSSGTPRDYGYTF.

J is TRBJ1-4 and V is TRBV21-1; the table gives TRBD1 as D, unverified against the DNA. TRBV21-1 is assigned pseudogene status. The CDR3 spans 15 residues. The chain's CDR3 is CASSVPRGTGEKLFF. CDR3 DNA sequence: TGTGCCAGCAGCGTTCCTAGGGGGACCGGAGAAAAACTGTTTTTT.

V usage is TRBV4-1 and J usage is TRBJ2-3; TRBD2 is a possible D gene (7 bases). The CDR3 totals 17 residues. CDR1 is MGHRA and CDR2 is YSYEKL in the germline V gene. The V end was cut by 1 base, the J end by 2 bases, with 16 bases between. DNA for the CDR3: TGCGCCAGCAGCCAAGTGGCCACGGGGGGCACCACAGATACGCAGTATTTT. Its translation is CASSQVATGGTTDTQYF.

In DNA, the CDR3 is TGTGCCAGCAGCGTAGGACTTAGAAGCTCCTACAATGAGCAGTTCTTC. Translating it yields CASSVGLRSSYNEQFF. J is TRBJ2-1 and V is TRBV5-4; possibly TRBD2 for D (5 bases). CDR1 is SGHNT, CDR2 YYREEE, per germline (reference sequence). This CDR3 has 16 amino acids. V lost 4 bases and J 0 bases, leaving 14 bases between the germline ends.

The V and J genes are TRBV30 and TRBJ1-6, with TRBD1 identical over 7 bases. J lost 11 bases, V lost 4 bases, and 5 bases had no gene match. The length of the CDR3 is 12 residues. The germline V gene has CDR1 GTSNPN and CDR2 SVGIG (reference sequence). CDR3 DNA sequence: TGTGCCTGGACGAGGGACAGCCCACCCCTCCACTTT. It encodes CAWTRDSPPLHF.

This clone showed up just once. As DNA, the CDR3 is TGTGCCAGCAGCTTGGCGGGGCGGGATCAAACCGGGGAGCTGTTTTTT. It is translated as CASSLAGRDQTGELFF. V usage is TRBV11-2 and J usage is TRBJ2-2; tentative D call: TRBD2 (6 bases). V was clipped by 3 bases and J by 5 bases, with 16 bases between them. CDR1 is SGHAT and CDR2 is FQNNGV in the germline V gene. The CDR3 length is 16 residues.

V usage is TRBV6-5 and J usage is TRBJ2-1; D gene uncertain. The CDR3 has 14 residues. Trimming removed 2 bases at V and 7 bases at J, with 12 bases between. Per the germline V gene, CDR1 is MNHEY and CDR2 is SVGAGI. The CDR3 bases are TGTGCCAGCAGTTACAACCGGGTAGTGAATGAGCAGTTCTTC. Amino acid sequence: CASSYNRVVNEQFF.

CDR3 coding DNA: TGTGCCAGCAGCTTAACCGGGAGGGCCTGGGCACCCCTCCACTTT. Amino acid sequence: CASSLTGRAWAPLHF. This chain connects TRBV5-8 to TRBJ1-6; D uncertain. CDR3 size: 15 residues. V lost 2 bases, J lost 11 bases, and 17 bases lay in between. The germline V gene encodes CDR1 SGHTS and CDR2 YDEGEE.

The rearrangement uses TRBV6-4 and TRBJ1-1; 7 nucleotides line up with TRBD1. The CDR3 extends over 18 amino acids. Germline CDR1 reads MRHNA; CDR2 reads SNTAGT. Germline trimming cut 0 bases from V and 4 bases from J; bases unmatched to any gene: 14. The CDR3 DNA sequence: TGTGCCAGCAGTGACTCCCCATTCCTGACAGGGACAAGCACTGAAGCTTTCTTT. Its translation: CASSDSPFLTGTSTEAFF.

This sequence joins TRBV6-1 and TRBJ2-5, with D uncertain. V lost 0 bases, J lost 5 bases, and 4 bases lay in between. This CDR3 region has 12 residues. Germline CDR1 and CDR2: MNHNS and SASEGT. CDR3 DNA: TGTGCCAGCAGTGAAGCCGGTGAGACCCAGTACTTC. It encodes CASSEAGETQYF.

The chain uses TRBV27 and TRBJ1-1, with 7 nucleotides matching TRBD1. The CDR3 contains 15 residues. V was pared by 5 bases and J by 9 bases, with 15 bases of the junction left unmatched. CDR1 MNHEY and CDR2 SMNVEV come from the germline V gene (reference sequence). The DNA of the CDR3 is TGTGCCAGCAGTGGGACAGCGGCCCGAACACTGAAAGCTTTCTTT. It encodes CASSGTAARTLKAFF.

Here the CDR3 reads CASRPLEGGETQYF. CDR3 in DNA: TGTGCCAGCAGGCCACTGGAGGGGGGGGAGACCCAGTACTTC. The genes are TRBV4-2 and TRBJ2-5; D might be TRBD2 (7 bases). Per germline, CDR1 LGHNA and CDR2 YNFKEQ. The CDR3 sequence is 14 residues long. The V end was cut by 6 bases, the J end by 5 bases, with 16 bases between.

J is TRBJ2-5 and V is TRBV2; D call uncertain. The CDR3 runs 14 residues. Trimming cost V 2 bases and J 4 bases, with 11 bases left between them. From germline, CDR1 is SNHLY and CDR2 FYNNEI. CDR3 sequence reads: CASSERLRLETQYF. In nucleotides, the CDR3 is TGTGCCAGCAGTGAACGGTTGCGTTTAGAGACCCAGTACTTC.

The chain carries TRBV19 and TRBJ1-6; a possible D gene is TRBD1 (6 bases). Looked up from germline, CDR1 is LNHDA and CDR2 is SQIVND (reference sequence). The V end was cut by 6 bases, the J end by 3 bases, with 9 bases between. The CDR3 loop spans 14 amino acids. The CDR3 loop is CASRQGGYNSPLHF. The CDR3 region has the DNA TGTGCCAGTAGACAAGGGGGCTATAATTCACCCCTCCACTTT.

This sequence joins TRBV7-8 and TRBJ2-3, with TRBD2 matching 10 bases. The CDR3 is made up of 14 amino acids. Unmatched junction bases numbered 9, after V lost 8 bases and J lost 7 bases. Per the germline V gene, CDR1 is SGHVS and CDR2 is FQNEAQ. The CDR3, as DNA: TGTGCCAGCGCGAAGCGGGGGGGCCTGAATACGCAGTATTTT. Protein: CASAKRGGLNTQYF.

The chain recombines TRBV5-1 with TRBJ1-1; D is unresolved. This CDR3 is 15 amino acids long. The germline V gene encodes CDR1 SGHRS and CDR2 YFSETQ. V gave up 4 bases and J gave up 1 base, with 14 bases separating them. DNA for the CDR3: TGCGCCAGCAGCACCGGCCCCGGAGGGAACACTGAAGCTTTCTTT. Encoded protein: CASSTGPGGNTEAFF.

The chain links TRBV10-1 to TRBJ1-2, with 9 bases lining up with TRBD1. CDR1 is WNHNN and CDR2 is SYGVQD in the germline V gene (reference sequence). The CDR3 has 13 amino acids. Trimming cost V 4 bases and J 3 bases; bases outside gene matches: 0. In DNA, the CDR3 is TGCGCCAGCAGTGGGACAGGGGACTATGGCTACACCTTC. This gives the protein CASSGTGDYGYTF.